Listed below are T cell receptor beta chains from one sample, sequenced in a study of T cell responses to AZD1222 COVID-19 vaccine. Libraries were prepared by immunoSEQ multiplex PCR; TCRdb keeps only in-frame clonotypes and omits some of them. The sample includes tens of thousands of clones, approximately 89% of them seen just once. The material sequenced was peripheral blood, taken 28 days after the second AZD1222 dose. These TCRs come from an adult who received the AZD1222 COVID-19 vaccine. CDR3s include the opening cysteine and the closing phenylalanine or tryptophan. D genes are given only for firm matches. Where a row states a size, it is once, few, many or the class of an expanded clone; other rows omit it.

D: NA
J: TRBJ2-5
size: NA
V: TRBV6-5
CDR3: CASNPGWVRETQYF
DNA: TGTGCCAGCAACCCGGGGTGGGTTAGAGAGACCCAGTACTTC

D: TRBD2
J: TRBJ2-1
size: NA
V: TRBV11-2
CDR3: CASSPTSGGAGFSHEQFF
DNA: TGTGCCAGCAGCCCGACTAGCGGGGGGGCCGGTTTTTCCCATGAGCAGTTCTTC

D: NA
J: TRBJ2-1
size: NA
V: TRBV7-2
CDR3: CASSLLGLGQFF
DNA: TGTGCCAGCAGCTTACTCGGGTTGGGGCAGTTCTTC

D: TRBD1
J: TRBJ2-7
size: NA
V: TRBV4-3
CDR3: CASSRTGHSYEQYF
DNA: TGCGCCAGCAGCCGGACAGGGCACTCCTACGAGCAGTACTTC

D: NA
J: TRBJ1-1
size: NA
V: TRBV29-1
CDR3: CSVDLGEAFF
DNA: TGCAGCGTTGATTTAGGGGAAGCTTTCTTT

D: TRBD1
J: TRBJ1-2
size: NA
V: TRBV6-5
CDR3: CASSDGQDPLYGYTF
DNA: TGTGCCAGCAGCGACGGACAGGACCCCCTCTATGGCTACACCTTC

D: TRBD2
J: TRBJ2-1
size: NA
V: TRBV6-5
CDR3: CASSPAGGGSVEQFF
DNA: TGTGCCAGCAGCCCGGCCGGGGGGGGTTCAGTTGAGCAGTTCTTC

D: NA
J: TRBJ2-2
size: NA
V: TRBV9
CDR3: CASSPPVTANTGELFF
DNA: TGTGCCAGCAGCCCCCCAGTCACCGCGAACACCGGGGAGCTGTTTTTT

D: TRBD1
J: TRBJ1-6
size: once
V: TRBV7-3
CDR3: CASSFPGTGDNSPLHF
DNA: TGTGCCAGCAGCTTCCCAGGGACAGGGGATAATTCACCCCTCCACTTT

D: TRBD1
J: TRBJ2-3
size: NA
V: TRBV7-9
CDR3: CASSWGQGGTDTQYF
DNA: TGTGCCAGCAGCTGGGGACAGGGAGGGACAGATACGCAGTATTTT

D: NA
J: TRBJ1-4
size: NA
V: TRBV28
CDR3: CASSSNEKLFF
DNA: TGTGCCAGCAGTAGTAATGAAAAACTGTTTTTT

D: TRBD2
J: TRBJ2-1
size: NA
V: TRBV11-2
CDR3: CASSKLAGGRDEQFF
DNA: TGTGCCAGCAGCAAACTAGCGGGGGGTAGGGATGAGCAGTTCTTC

D: NA
J: TRBJ1-5
size: NA
V: TRBV19
CDR3: CASSPFNQPQHF
DNA: TGTGCCAGTAGTCCATTCAATCAGCCCCAGCATTTT

D: NA
J: TRBJ1-3
size: NA
V: TRBV19
CDR3: CASRRTSSGNTIYF
DNA: TGTGCCAGTAGACGGACGAGCTCTGGAAACACCATATATTTT

D: TRBD2
J: TRBJ2-1
size: NA
V: TRBV11-2
CDR3: CASSPGLAGWGSYNEQFF
DNA: TGTGCCAGCAGCCCGGGACTAGCGGGGTGGGGCTCCTACAATGAGCAGTTCTTC

D: NA
J: TRBJ2-1
size: NA
V: TRBV7-3
CDR3: CASSLIGDEQFF
DNA: TGTGCCAGCAGCTTAATCGGCGATGAGCAGTTCTTC

D: TRBD1
J: TRBJ1-1
size: NA
V: TRBV3-1/TRBV3-2
CDR3: CASSPLDRMNTEAFF
DNA: TGTGCCAGCAGTCCTCTGGACAGGATGAACACTGAAGCTTTCTTT

D: NA
J: TRBJ1-3
size: NA
V: TRBV9
CDR3: CASSVGRSSSGNTIYF
DNA: TGTGCCAGCAGCGTAGGCAGGTCCTCCTCTGGAAACACCATATATTTT

D: NA
J: TRBJ2-1
size: NA
V: TRBV7-2
CDR3: CASSFLGTGNEQFF
DNA: TGTGCCAGCAGCTTTCTAGGGACTGGGAATGAGCAGTTCTTC

D: NA
J: TRBJ1-2
size: NA
V: TRBV29-1
CDR3: CSVETRALEDGYTF
DNA: TGCAGCGTTGAAACCCGGGCCCTAGAGGATGGCTACACCTTC

D: NA
J: TRBJ1-1
size: NA
V: TRBV30
CDR3: CAWGQTMNTEAFF
DNA: TGTGCCTGGGGACAGACCATGAACACTGAAGCTTTCTTT

D: NA
J: TRBJ2-7
size: NA
V: TRBV7-9
CDR3: CASSPGSEQYF
DNA: TGTGCCAGCAGCCCGGGGTCGGAGCAGTACTTC

D: NA
J: TRBJ2-1
size: NA
V: TRBV11-2
CDR3: CASSTDRANYNEQFF
DNA: TGTGCCAGCAGCACGGACAGAGCGAATTACAATGAGCAGTTCTTC

D: NA
J: TRBJ2-5
size: NA
V: TRBV7-2
CDR3: CASSLGLGGQETQYF
DNA: TGTGCCAGCAGCTTAGGACTAGGAGGCCAAGAGACCCAGTACTTC

D: NA
J: TRBJ1-3
size: NA
V: TRBV5-4
CDR3: CASSLAEVSGNTIYF
DNA: TGTGCCAGCAGCTTGGCCGAGGTCTCTGGAAACACCATATATTTT

D: TRBD1
J: TRBJ2-5
size: once
V: TRBV4-3
CDR3: CASSQDWTGGKETQYF
DNA: TGCGCCAGCAGCCAAGATTGGACAGGGGGTAAAGAGACCCAGTACTTC

D: NA
J: TRBJ2-1
size: few
V: TRBV28
CDR3: CASSLSLSSYNEQFF
DNA: TGTGCCAGCAGTCTAAGCTTAAGCTCCTACAATGAGCAGTTCTTC

D: NA
J: TRBJ1-2
size: NA
V: TRBV6-5
CDR3: CASQSTGGHYGYTF
DNA: TGTGCCAGCCAATCAACGGGGGGCCACTATGGCTACACCTTC

D: NA
J: TRBJ1-1
size: NA
V: TRBV27
CDR3: CASSFGRGTEAFF
DNA: TGTGCCAGCAGTTTCGGGCGGGGCACTGAAGCTTTCTTT

D: TRBD1
J: TRBJ2-1
size: NA
V: TRBV6-5
CDR3: CASSWGQNSYNEQFF
DNA: TGTGCCAGCAGCTGGGGACAGAACTCCTACAATGAGCAGTTCTTC

D: NA
J: TRBJ2-7
size: NA
V: TRBV11-3
CDR3: CASSLVRGSEQYF
DNA: TGTGCCAGCAGCTTAGTTCGGGGGAGCGAGCAGTACTTC

D: NA
J: TRBJ2-7
size: once
V: TRBV7-2
CDR3: CASSSAPGPAYEQYF
DNA: TGTGCCAGCAGCTCCGCCCCTGGCCCAGCCTACGAGCAGTACTTC

D: NA
J: TRBJ1-3
size: NA
V: TRBV9
CDR3: CASSTAKNSGNTIYF
DNA: TGTGCCAGCAGCACCGCAAAGAACTCTGGAAACACCATATATTTT

D: NA
J: TRBJ1-1
size: NA
V: TRBV5-1
CDR3: CASSGGQGLNTEAFF
DNA: TGCGCCAGCAGCGGGGGGCAGGGATTGAACACTGAAGCTTTCTTT

D: NA
J: TRBJ1-4
size: NA
V: TRBV7-8
CDR3: CASSTTTNEKLFF
DNA: TGTGCCAGCAGCACAACAACTAATGAAAAACTGTTTTTT

D: TRBD1
J: TRBJ1-2
size: NA
V: TRBV4-3
CDR3: CASSQVLTGGYGYTF
DNA: TGCGCCAGCAGCCAAGTTCTGACAGGGGGATATGGCTACACCTTC

D: NA
J: TRBJ1-1
size: NA
V: TRBV19
CDR3: CASTVLGGNTEAFF
DNA: TGTGCCAGTACTGTCTTGGGCGGGAACACTGAAGCTTTCTTT

D: NA
J: TRBJ2-7
size: NA
V: TRBV7-9
CDR3: CASSSGTRPYEQYF
DNA: TGTGCCAGCAGCTCGGGGACAAGACCCTACGAGCAGTACTTC

D: NA
J: TRBJ1-2
size: few
V: TRBV5-1
CDR3: CASSLSEGFNYGYTF
DNA: TGCGCCAGCAGCTTGAGTGAGGGATTTAACTATGGCTACACCTTC

D: NA
J: TRBJ1-6
size: NA
V: TRBV6-7
CDR3: CASSYFLPKVGPLHF
DNA: TGTGCCAGCAGTTACTTTCTCCCGAAGGTTGGACCCCTCCACTTT

D: NA
J: TRBJ1-3
size: NA
V: TRBV4-1
CDR3: CASSLSDWVAGNTIYF
DNA: TGCGCCAGCAGCCTGTCGGACTGGGTCGCTGGAAACACCATATATTTT

D: NA
J: TRBJ2-3
size: NA
V: TRBV4-3
CDR3: CASSQDWPATSTDTQYF
DNA: TGCGCCAGCAGCCAAGATTGGCCAGCCACTAGCACAGATACGCAGTATTTT

D: NA
J: TRBJ1-1
size: NA
V: TRBV5-6
CDR3: CASSLDSWGPNTEAFF
DNA: TGTGCCAGCAGCCTTGATAGTTGGGGCCCGAACACTGAAGCTTTCTTT

D: NA
J: TRBJ2-1
size: NA
V: TRBV7-8
CDR3: CASSLVVGDSYNEQFF
DNA: TGTGCCAGCAGCTTAGTCGTGGGTGATTCCTACAATGAGCAGTTCTTC

D: TRBD1
J: TRBJ1-4
size: NA
V: TRBV5-1
CDR3: CASSTAGTGDEKLFF
DNA: TGCGCCAGCAGCACGGCCGGGACAGGGGACGAAAAACTGTTTTTT

D: NA
J: TRBJ2-1
size: NA
V: TRBV29-1
CDR3: CSGSGLRGYNEQFF
DNA: TGCAGCGGTAGCGGTCTCCGGGGATACAATGAGCAGTTCTTC

D: NA
J: TRBJ2-1
size: NA
V: TRBV4-3
CDR3: CASSQEQGGRSYNEQFF
DNA: TGCGCCAGCAGCCAAGAGCAGGGGGGGCGTTCCTACAATGAGCAGTTCTTC

D: TRBD2
J: TRBJ2-3
size: NA
V: TRBV27
CDR3: CASSLLLAGGERNTQYF
DNA: TGTGCCAGCAGTTTACTACTAGCGGGGGGGGAGAGAAATACGCAGTATTTT

D: NA
J: TRBJ2-7
size: NA
V: TRBV15
CDR3: CATSRVKDGGYEQYF
DNA: TGTGCCACCAGCAGAGTCAAGGACGGAGGGTACGAGCAGTACTTC

D: NA
J: TRBJ1-6
size: NA
V: TRBV6-5
CDR3: CASSWGMEGNSPLHF
DNA: TGTGCCAGCAGTTGGGGGATGGAGGGAAATTCACCCCTCCACTTT

D: NA
J: TRBJ2-5
size: NA
V: TRBV29-1
CDR3: CSVVRLGGIQETQYF
DNA: TGCAGCGTTGTGCGCTTAGGAGGAATCCAAGAGACCCAGTACTTC

D: NA
J: TRBJ2-1
size: NA
V: TRBV9
CDR3: CASSPRTGTYNEQFF
DNA: TGTGCCAGCAGCCCAAGGACGGGTACCTACAATGAGCAGTTCTTC

D: NA
J: TRBJ2-5
size: NA
V: TRBV4-2
CDR3: CASSQDLGQGLETQYF
DNA: TGTGCCAGCAGCCAAGACCTGGGGCAGGGTTTGGAGACCCAGTACTTC

D: TRBD1
J: TRBJ1-2
size: NA
V: TRBV7-9
CDR3: CASSPGGSDGYTF
DNA: TGTGCCAGCAGCCCAGGGGGCAGCGATGGCTACACCTTC